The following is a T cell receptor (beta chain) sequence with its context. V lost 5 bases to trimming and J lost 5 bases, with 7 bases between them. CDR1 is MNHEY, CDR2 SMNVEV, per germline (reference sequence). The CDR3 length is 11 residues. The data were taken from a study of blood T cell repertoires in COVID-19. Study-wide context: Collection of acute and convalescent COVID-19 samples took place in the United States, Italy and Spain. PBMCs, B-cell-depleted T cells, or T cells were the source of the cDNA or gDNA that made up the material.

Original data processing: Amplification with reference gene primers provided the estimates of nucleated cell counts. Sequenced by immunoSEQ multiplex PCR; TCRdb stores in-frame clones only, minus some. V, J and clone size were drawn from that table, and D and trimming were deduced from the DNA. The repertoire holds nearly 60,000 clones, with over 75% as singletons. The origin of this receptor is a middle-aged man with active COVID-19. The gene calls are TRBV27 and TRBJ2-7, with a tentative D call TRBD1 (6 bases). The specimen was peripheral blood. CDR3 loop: CASSTGHEQYF. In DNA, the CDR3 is TGTGCCAGCAGTACAGGGCACGAGCAGTACTTC.